This T cell receptor beta chain was profiled in a study of T cell repertoires in cytomegalovirus infection. Whole-study context: Public TCR beta signatures indicated both CMV infection and matching HLA type. Regarding the study as a whole: In two of eight donors, the top clonotype was HLA-C-restricted CMV-specific.

TCRdb called the reads again in MiXCR, with one record for every CDR3 protein. The sample gives 210,000 or so distinct CDR3 sequences, about 7% of which show up once; less than 7.5% is in the top ten. This clonotype was seen ten or more times. The antigen remains unidentified. The source is a human donor in good health (CMV status not recorded). Some clones in this sample may be carry-over from other donors' samples. The sequencing sample was made of PBMCs.

This CDR3 is CASSLPSYAYGYTF. CDR3 in DNA: TGTGCCAGCAGCTTACCCAGTTATGCCTATGGCTACACCTTC. The gene calls are TRBV7-9 and TRBJ1-2; D is uncertain. The germline CDR1 and CDR2 sequences are SEHNR and FQNEAQ (reference sequence). The CDR3 extends over 14 amino acids. The V end was cut by 2 bases, the J end by 4 bases, with 11 bases between.